Sequencing of this T cell receptor (beta chain) was carried out in a study of CD8+CD57+ T cells in acquired aplastic anemia. As for the study in general: Sorted cells (CD4+ and CD8+) yielded DNA amounts that averaged about 2.9 ug.

Genomic DNA served as template for TCR beta VDJ and CDR3 profiling. A single record per CDR3 protein comes from TCRdb applying MiXCR to the reads. Of 50,000 to 70,000 distinct CDR3 sequences in the sample, over 45% were seen once. This CDR3 comprises 13 residues. V gave up 5 bases and J gave up 2 bases, with 10 bases separating them. Germline V CDR1 and CDR2: LNHNV, YYDKDF (reference sequence). Sequencing was carried out using sorted CD4+, CD8+, or CD8+CD57+ T cells (not recorded which) from PBMCs. The clonotype was recovered from a human donor in good health, serving as a control. The gene calls are TRBV15 and TRBJ2-7; D not resolved. The CDR3 loop is CATSGRGAYEQYF. For the CDR3, the DNA is TGTGCCACCAGCGGGCGAGGCGCCTACGAGCAGTACTTC. Supplemented by reference TRBV15 and TRBJ2-7, the full variable domain reads DAMVIQNPRYQVTQFGKPVTLSCSQTLNHNVMYWYQQKSSQAPKLLFHYYDKDFNNEADTPDNFQSRRPNTSFCFLDIRSPGLGDTAMYLCATSGRGAYEQYFGPGTRLTVT.